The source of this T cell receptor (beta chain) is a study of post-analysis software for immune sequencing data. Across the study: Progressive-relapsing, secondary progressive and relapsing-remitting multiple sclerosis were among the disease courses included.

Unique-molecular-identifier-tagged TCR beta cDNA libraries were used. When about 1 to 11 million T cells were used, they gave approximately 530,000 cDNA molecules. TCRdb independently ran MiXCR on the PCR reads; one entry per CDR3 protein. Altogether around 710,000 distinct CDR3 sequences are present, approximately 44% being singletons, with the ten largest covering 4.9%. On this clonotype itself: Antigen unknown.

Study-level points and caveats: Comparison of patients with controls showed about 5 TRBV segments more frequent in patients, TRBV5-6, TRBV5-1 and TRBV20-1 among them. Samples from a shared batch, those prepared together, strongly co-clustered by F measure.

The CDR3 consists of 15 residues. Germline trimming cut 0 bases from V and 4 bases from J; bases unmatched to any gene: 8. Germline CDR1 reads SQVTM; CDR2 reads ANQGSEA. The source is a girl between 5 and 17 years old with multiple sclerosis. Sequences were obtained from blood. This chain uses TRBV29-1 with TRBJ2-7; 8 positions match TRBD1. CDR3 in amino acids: CSVEDLAGGEYEQYF. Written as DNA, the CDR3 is TGCAGCGTTGAAGATCTGGCAGGGGGCGAATACGAGCAGTACTTC.